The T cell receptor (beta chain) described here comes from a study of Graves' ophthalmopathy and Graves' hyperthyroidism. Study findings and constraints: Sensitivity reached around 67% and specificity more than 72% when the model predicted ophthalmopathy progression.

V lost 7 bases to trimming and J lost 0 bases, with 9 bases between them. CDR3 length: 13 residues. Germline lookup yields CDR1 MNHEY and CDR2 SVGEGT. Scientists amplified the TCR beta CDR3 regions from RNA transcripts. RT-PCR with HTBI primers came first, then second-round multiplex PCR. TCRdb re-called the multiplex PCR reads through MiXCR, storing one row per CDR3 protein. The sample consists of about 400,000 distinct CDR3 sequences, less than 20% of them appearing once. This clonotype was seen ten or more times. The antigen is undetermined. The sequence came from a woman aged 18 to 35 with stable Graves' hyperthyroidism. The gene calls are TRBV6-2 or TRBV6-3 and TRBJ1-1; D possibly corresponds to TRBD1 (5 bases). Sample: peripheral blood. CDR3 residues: CASTETVNTEAFF. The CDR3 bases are TGTGCCAGCACCGAGACAGTGAACACTGAAGCTTTCTTT.